These 7 T cell receptor beta chains originate from one sample sequenced in a study of regulatory T cells in long-lasting Graves disease. Investigators prepared the TCR beta libraries by applying iRepertoire HTBI primers and Arm-PCR of CDR3 regions. One entry per CDR3 protein results from TCRdb running MiXCR on the multiplex PCR reads. The sample has some 500,000 distinct CDR3 sequences, roughly 13% seen once. Time point described: newly diagnosed GD, antithyroid drugs for less than 3 months. RNA isolated from PBMCs was used to make the TCR library. These same data were also listed under a study on T cells in Graves' hyperthyroidism and ophthalmopathy.

The sequences come from peripheral blood mononuclear cells (PBMCs), collected at new diagnosis, from a patient treated with antithyroid drugs. Source of these receptors: a man under 40 with Graves disease.

This clonotype was observed a few times. This chain links TRBV18 with TRBJ1-1; TRBD1 agrees at 7 bases. Germline CDR1 KGHSH, CDR2 LQKENI. The CDR3 totals 16 residues. After removal of 3 bases from V and 7 bases from J, the junction contained 14 bases not matched to a gene. DNA for the CDR3: TGTGCCAGCTCACCCCTGACAGGGAAGACCGCTATTGAAGCTTTCTTT. It codes for CASSPLTGKTAIEAFF.

This clonotype was picked up many times. The gene calls are TRBV11-2 and TRBJ2-5; D unclear. Trimming shortened V by 1 base and J by 5 bases, and 8 bases separated the two germline ends. This CDR3 spans 13 amino acids. The germline V gene has CDR1 SGHAT and CDR2 FQNNGV. CDR3 sequence: CASSLGIGETQYF. The CDR3 coding sequence is TGTGCCAGCAGCTTAGGAATCGGGGAGACCCAGTACTTC.

This clonotype was found a few times. V usage is TRBV9 and J usage is TRBJ2-7; D uncertain. This CDR3 has 16 amino acids. Between the trimmed V and J ends, which lost 0 bases and 3 bases, there was a span of 16 bases. Germline CDR1 and CDR2: SGDLS and YYNGEE. As DNA, the CDR3 is TGTGCCAGCAGCGTAGTAGCCAACAGACCTTTCTACGAGCAGTACTTC. Translation gives CASSVVANRPFYEQYF. The full variable domain, its missing parts supplied by reference TRBV9 and TRBJ2-7, is DSGVTQTPKHLITATGQRVTLRCSPRSGDLSVYWYQQSLDQGLQFLIQYYNGEERAKGNILERFSAQQFPDLHSELNLSSLELGDSALYFCASSVVANRPFYEQYFGPGTRLTVT.

This clonotype has more than one count but fewer than ten. The gene calls are TRBV7-8 and TRBJ2-2; 11 bases match TRBD1. The CDR3 runs to 17 residues. Germline CDR1 is SGHVS and CDR2 is FQNEAQ. The V segment lost 5 bases and the J segment 5 bases; nucleotides outside the gene matches: 10. CDR3 protein: CASSLRPGQGGTGELFF. CDR3 nucleotide sequence: TGTGCCAGCAGCCTTCGCCCGGGACAGGGGGGTACCGGGGAGCTGTTTTTT.

This clonotype occurred many times. The chain recombines TRBV12-3 or TRBV12-4 with TRBJ2-1, with TRBD1 as a possible D gene (6 bases). This CDR3 is built from 13 residues. Trimming pared 10 bases from V and 6 bases from J, leaving 16 bases between. The CDR3 DNA sequence: TGTGCCACTACGGACAGCCGAAGCAATGAGCAGTTCTTC. Protein: CATTDSRSNEQFF.

This clonotype was seen a few times. This may be a read error: a much more frequent sequence differs by one nucleotide. The CDR3 carries no conserved terminal phenylalanine or tryptophan, so it likely arises from a read error. This chain connects TRBV12-3 or TRBV12-4 to TRBJ2-1, with 12 bases fitting TRBD2. This CDR3 contains 13 residues. With 5 bases clipped from V and 9 bases from J, the junction kept 2 bases outside the gene matches. CDR3 DNA sequence: TGTGCCAGCAGTCTACTAGCGGGAGGTGAGCAGTTCTCC. Encoded protein: CASSLLAGGEQFS.

This clonotype has a handful of counts. The V call is TRBV7-9, the J call TRBJ1-2; D is undetermined. V shed 1 base and J shed 4 bases, with 7 bases lying between them. The CDR3 totals 13 residues. Germline V CDR1 and CDR2: SEHNR, FQNEAQ (reference sequence). CDR3 sequence reads: CASSLGAAYGYTF. DNA for the CDR3: TGTGCCAGCAGCTTAGGGGCGGCCTATGGCTACACCTTC.